Below, 8 T cell receptor beta chains from the same sample are listed, as sequenced in a study of blood T cell repertoires in COVID-19. Clones were sequenced by immunoSEQ multiplex PCR, and TCRdb holds only the in-frame ones, with some missing. The sample carries 350,000 or so clones, around nine tenths recorded once. Material: PBMCs or T cells enriched from blood (not recorded which). The receptors originated from a woman between 25 and 40 years old who had been exposed to COVID-19.

The chain combines TRBV7-9 with TRBJ2-1, with D possibly matching TRBD1 (6 bases). Trimming cost V 3 bases and J 6 bases, with 15 bases left between them. This CDR3 region has 15 residues. Germline lookup yields CDR1 SEHNR and CDR2 FQNEAQ (reference sequence). CDR3: CASSFRRGHLNEQFF. The CDR3 DNA sequence: TGTGCCAGCAGCTTTCGTCGGGGACACCTCAATGAGCAGTTCTTC.

The chain couples TRBV5-1 to TRBJ2-1; TRBD2 might be the D (6 bases). Deletions cut 4 bases from V and 8 bases from J, with 13 bases between. CDR1 is SGHRS, CDR2 YFSETQ, per germline. CDR3 length: 13 residues. Here the CDR3 reads CASSPAPSDEQFF. CDR3 DNA: TGCGCCAGCAGCCCCGCCCCTAGCGATGAGCAGTTCTTC.

The chain couples TRBV9 to TRBJ2-1, with 7 bases lining up with TRBD2. CDR1 is SGDLS and CDR2 is YYNGEE in the germline V gene. The CDR3 is made up of 14 amino acids. With 0 bases clipped from V and 3 bases from J, the junction kept 0 bases outside the gene matches. CDR3 DNA sequence: TGTGCCAGCAGCGTAGGGACTAGCTACAATGAGCAGTTCTTC. Translation gives CASSVGTSYNEQFF.

This clone was found once. The rearrangement joins TRBV28 to TRBJ1-3; D not certain. The CDR3 sequence is 15 residues long. V was shortened by 8 bases and J by 3 bases, with 17 bases between the two germline ends. CDR1 is MDHEN, CDR2 SYDVKM, per germline. For the CDR3, the DNA is TGTGCCAGCCGATATTTACGAGGGAGTGGAAACACCATATATTTT. Residues: CASRYLRGSGNTIYF.

This clone was recorded a few times. The chain uses TRBV3-1 (or the pseudogene TRBV3-2) and TRBJ1-6; D gene ambiguous. Germline V gene data show CDR1 as LGHDT and CDR2 as YNNKEL (reference sequence). The V end was cut by 0 bases, the J end by 10 bases, with 4 bases between. This CDR3 contains 12 residues. The CDR3 is CASSQEGSPLHF. Here the CDR3 DNA reads TGTGCCAGCAGCCAAGAGGGCTCACCCCTCCACTTT.

The V gene is TRBV19, the J gene TRBJ2-7; 9 bases fit TRBD1. This CDR3 has 20 residues. Germline trimming cut 8 bases from V and 2 bases from J; bases unmatched to any gene: 25. The germline CDR1 and CDR2 sequences are LNHDA and SQIVND (reference sequence). CDR3 residues: CASPRGTGQGCVGFTYEQYF. CDR3 DNA: TGTGCCAGTCCCCGGGGCACCGGACAGGGGTGTGTTGGCTTTACCTACGAGCAGTACTTC.

This sequence joins TRBV28 and TRBJ1-2; D ambiguous. V lost 3 bases and J lost 4, with 6 bases in between. Looked up from germline, CDR1 is MDHEN and CDR2 is SYDVKM. The CDR3 sequence is 12 residues long. CDR3 sequence reads: CASSFQVYGYTF. CDR3 nucleotides: TGTGCCAGCAGTTTCCAGGTCTATGGCTACACCTTC.

This clone came up a few times. This chain joins TRBV18 and TRBJ1-2; D is undetermined. This CDR3 region has 14 residues. The V gene's germline CDR1 is KGHSH and CDR2 LQKENI. V lost 5 bases and J lost 4, with 14 bases in between. In DNA, the CDR3 is TGTGCCAGCTCATTGGAGGGCCTCGCCTATGGCTACACCTTC. Residues: CASSLEGLAYGYTF.